Below are 15 T cell receptor beta chains sequenced from a single sample in a study of blood T cell repertoires in COVID-19. Profiled with immunoSEQ multiplex PCR; TCRdb holds only in-frame clones, not every one. The sample has 220,000 or so clones; roughly nine tenths are singletons. The specimen sequenced was PBMCs or T cells enriched from blood (not recorded which). These TCRs come from a woman between 18 and 29 years old in a cohort exposed to, infected with or recovered from COVID-19 (not recorded which).

The CDR3: CASSFDRGINTGELFF. The CDR3 DNA reads TGTGCCAGCAGCTTCGACAGGGGGATAAACACCGGGGAGCTGTTTTTT. The V and J genes are TRBV5-4 and TRBJ2-2, with 9 bases aligning to TRBD1. The V gene end was trimmed by 2 bases and the J gene end by 2 bases; junction bases not matched to a gene: 4. Germline CDR1 and CDR2: SGHNT and YYREEE (reference sequence). The CDR3 runs 16 residues.

In nucleotides, the CDR3 is TGTGCCATCAGTGAGGAGACAGGGGGCGGCGAGCAGTACTTC. It specifies CAISEETGGGEQYF. The chain links TRBV10-3 to TRBJ2-7, with 10 bases lining up with TRBD1. Unmatched junction bases numbered 4, after V lost 2 bases and J lost 6 bases. The CDR3 loop spans 14 amino acids. Germline loops: CDR1 ENHRY, CDR2 SYGVKD.

The CDR3 DNA is TGTGCCAGTAGTATTGTAGTGAGTAGTATGGTAATGGACACCGGGGAGCTGTTTTTT. As protein: CASSIVVSSMVMDTGELFF. This rearrangement joins TRBV19 to TRBJ2-2; no definite D call. This CDR3 contains 19 residues. V dropped 3 bases and J dropped 3 bases, with 23 bases sitting between them. Germline CDR1 is LNHDA and CDR2 is SQIVND (reference sequence).

This clone came up once. This chain links TRBV6-4 with TRBJ1-1, with a possible D match to TRBD1 (5 bases). The CDR3 extends over 15 amino acids. Germline-derived CDR1 and CDR2 are MRHNA and SNTAGT. Deletions cut 1 base from V and 0 bases from J, with 9 bases between. The CDR3 is CASSDFFRVNTEAFF. The CDR3 bases are TGTGCCAGCAGTGACTTTTTCAGGGTGAACACTGAAGCTTTCTTT.

This chain joins TRBV11-3 and TRBJ2-7, with 9 bases matching TRBD2. Germline CDR1 SGHNT, CDR2 YENEEA. V lost 5 bases, J lost 4 bases, and 12 bases stayed unmatched. This CDR3 is 16 amino acids long. The CDR3 DNA is TGTGCCAGCAGCCCCCCCCCGGCTAGCGGGGTGTACGAGCAGTACTTC. Its translation: CASSPPPASGVYEQYF. Together with reference TRBV11-3 and TRBJ2-7, the CDR3 gives the full variable domain: EAGVVQSPRYKIIEKKQPVAFWCNPISGHNTLYWYLQNLGQGPELLIRYENEEAVDDSQLPKDRFSAERLKGVDSTLKIQPAELGDSAVYLCASSPPPASGVYEQYFGPGTRLTVT.

The chain uses TRBV7-3 and TRBJ2-2; the D is unclear. Per germline, CDR1 SGHTA and CDR2 FQGTGA. The CDR3 covers 14 residues. V shed 0 bases and J shed 4 bases, with 6 bases lying between them. CDR3 protein: CASSLTLSTGELFF. CDR3 nucleotide sequence: TGTGCCAGCAGCTTAACACTTTCCACCGGGGAGCTGTTTTTT.

The rearrangement joins TRBV11-2 to TRBJ2-7; 10 positions match TRBD2. V lost 3 bases, J lost 7 bases, and 9 bases stayed unmatched. CDR3 length equals 15 residues. Looked up from germline, CDR1 is SGHAT and CDR2 is FQNNGV. CDR3 sequence: CASSFTSSGSREQYF. CDR3 DNA: TGTGCCAGCAGCTTCACGTCTAGCGGGAGTCGAGAGCAGTACTTC.

The rearrangement uses TRBV21-1 and TRBJ1-5; no check of the table's D call, TRBD1, against the DNA was made. TRBV21-1 counts as a pseudogene. This CDR3 spans 12 amino acids. CDR3 DNA: TGTGCCAGCAGCGACCGGGACAGGGGAATCCATTTT. Translation: CASSDRDRGIHF.

The chain recombines TRBV19 with TRBJ1-1, with D tentatively TRBD1 (5 bases). Germline CDR1 reads LNHDA; CDR2 reads SQIVND (reference sequence). With 8 bases removed from V and 4 bases from J, the gap between germline ends came to 20 bases. This CDR3 region has 15 residues. CDR3 sequence: CASAPWGRVLTEAFF. The CDR3 region has the DNA TGTGCCAGTGCACCATGGGGGAGGGTCCTCACTGAAGCTTTCTTT. The full variable domain, with the rest looked up from reference TRBV19 and TRBJ1-1, is DGGITQSPKYLFRKEGQNVTLSCEQNLNHDAMYWYRQDPGQGLRLIYYSQIVNDFQKGDIAEGYSVSREKKESFPLTVTSAQKNPTAFYLCASAPWGRVLTEAFFGQGTRLTVV.

The rearrangement joins TRBV19 to TRBJ1-3; no reliable D call. The CDR3 loop spans 15 amino acids. Trimming pared 7 bases from V and 2 bases from J, leaving 15 bases between. Germline lookup yields CDR1 LNHDA and CDR2 SQIVND (reference sequence). CDR3 coding DNA: TGTGCCAGTACACCAAGCGGGTGGGCTGGAAACACCATATATTTT. The encoded protein is CASTPSGWAGNTIYF.

This clone was seen once. This chain joins TRBV5-6 and TRBJ1-1, with no clear D. CDR1 is SGHDT and CDR2 is YYEEEE in the germline V gene. The CDR3 is 14 residues long. The V gene lost 4 bases and the J gene lost 0 bases, with 10 bases spanning the gap. The CDR3 loop reads CASSTSRLNTEAFF. The CDR3 region has the DNA TGTGCCAGCAGCACTTCCCGATTGAACACTGAAGCTTTCTTT.

This clone has just one count. The chain combines TRBV27 with TRBJ1-1; TRBD1 might be the D (6 bases). Per the germline V gene, CDR1 is MNHEY and CDR2 is SMNVEV (reference sequence). The CDR3 runs 13 residues. V lost 6 bases, J lost 5 bases, and 13 bases lay in between. CDR3 sequence: CASSPVRGTEAFF. CDR3 coding DNA: TGTGCCAGCAGCCCCGTAAGGGGGACTGAAGCTTTCTTT.

The chain joins TRBV12-3 or TRBV12-4 to TRBJ2-1, with D tentatively TRBD1 (6 bases). The CDR3 is made up of 11 amino acids. The ends were cut back, 8 bases at V and 8 bases at J, with 10 bases in the middle. The CDR3 DNA follows: TGTGCCAGCGGCAGGGGTCATGAGCAGTTCTTC. Translation: CASGRGHEQFF.

The rearrangement uses TRBV3-1 (or the pseudogene TRBV3-2) and TRBJ2-5; 7 bases are shared with TRBD1. J lost 1 base, V lost 4 bases, and 9 bases had no gene match. The germline CDR1 and CDR2 sequences are LGHDT and YNNKEL (reference sequence). The CDR3 length is 16 residues. DNA for the CDR3: TGTGCCAGCAGCCGCCGTATACAGGGGTCCCAAGAGACCCAGTACTTC. It is translated as CASSRRIQGSQETQYF.

V gene TRBV7-9 combines with J gene TRBJ2-3; a weak D match, TRBD1 (7 bases). The CDR3 contains 14 residues. Per the germline V gene, CDR1 is SEHNR and CDR2 is FQNEAQ (reference sequence). V was cut by 11 bases and J by 3 bases, with 18 bases left in between. CDR3 amino acids: CAQEDREVTDTQYF. The CDR3 coding sequence is TGTGCCCAGGAAGACAGGGAGGTAACAGATACGCAGTATTTT. The entire variable domain, with the rest obtained from reference TRBV7-9 and TRBJ2-3, is as follows: DTGVSQNPRHKITKRGQNVTFRCDPISEHNRLYWYRQTLGQGPEFLTYFQNEAQLEKSRLLSDRFSAERPKGSFSTLEIQRTEQGDSAMYLCAQEDREVTDTQYFGPGTRLTVL.